This passage covers 20 T cell receptor beta chains from one sample sequenced in a study of identifying expanded T cells in peripheral blood. Using immunoSEQ multiplex PCR, the repertoire was profiled, and TCRdb retains in-frame clones only, with some absent. The sample yields about 86,000 clones, 80% to 90% seen once. What was sequenced was blood. These receptors were obtained from a person between 18 and 69 years old in good health.

CDR3: CASSFGSGNTIYF. The CDR3 region has the DNA TGTGCCAGCAGCTTTGGGTCTGGAAACACCATATATTTT. The genes are TRBV7-2 and TRBJ1-3; D call uncertain. This CDR3 spans 13 amino acids. Trimming stripped 3 bases from V and 1 base from J, with 4 bases between. The V gene's germline CDR1 is SGHTA and CDR2 FQGNSA.

The chain uses TRBV5-1 and TRBJ2-3; D is ambiguous. This CDR3 contains 16 residues. The germline V gene encodes CDR1 SGHRS and CDR2 YFSETQ. V dropped 0 bases and J dropped 0 bases, with 11 bases sitting between them. The CDR3: CASSLEREWSTDTQYF. For the CDR3, the DNA is TGCGCCAGCAGCTTGGAGCGTGAGTGGAGCACAGATACGCAGTATTTT. Drawing the rest from reference TRBV5-1 and TRBJ2-3, the complete variable domain is KAGVTQTPRYLIKTRGQQVTLSCSPISGHRSVSWYQQTPGQGLQFLFEYFSETQRNKGNFPGRFSGRQFSNSRSEMNVSTLELGDSALYLCASSLEREWSTDTQYFGPGTRLTVL.

This clone was seen just once. The V call is TRBV6-1, the J call TRBJ2-7; 12 bases align to TRBD2. This CDR3 spans 15 amino acids. With 8 bases clipped from V and 4 bases from J, the junction kept 9 bases outside the gene matches. Per germline, CDR1 MNHNS and CDR2 SASEGT. The CDR3 nucleotides read TGTGCCAGCGAGCAAATGACTAGCGGGGGTTACGAGCAGTACTTC. Protein product: CASEQMTSGGYEQYF.

About this clone: One end of the junction varies from germline; a read error may be responsible. The chain carries TRBV5-4 and TRBJ1-3; 8 nucleotides match TRBD1. Germline-derived CDR1 and CDR2 are SGHNT and YYREEE (reference sequence). There are 14 residues in the CDR3. The CDR3 DNA is TGCGCCAGCAGCTTGGACAGGGCTGGAAACACCATATATTTT. It yields the protein CASSLDRAGNTIYF.

The chain links TRBV7-9 to TRBJ1-1; unclear D gene. The length of the CDR3 is 14 residues. Trimming pared 8 bases from V and 0 bases from J, leaving 13 bases between. CDR1 and CDR2 from the germline V gene are SEHNR and FQNEAQ (reference sequence). CDR3 DNA sequence: TGTGCCAGCCTGCGATTGGGGATGAACACTGAAGCTTTCTTT. It translates to CASLRLGMNTEAFF.

The chain couples TRBV5-1 to TRBJ2-7; D is tentatively TRBD1 or TRBD2 (5 bases each). V was cut by 1 base and J by 5 bases, with 13 bases left in between. CDR1 is SGHRS, CDR2 YFSETQ, per germline. CDR3 length equals 14 residues. The CDR3 sequence: CASSLLPGTHEQYF. The CDR3 DNA reads as TGCGCCAGCAGCTTGTTGCCAGGGACCCACGAGCAGTACTTC.

The chain employs TRBV12-5 and TRBJ2-1, with 9 bases matching TRBD2. This CDR3 contains 15 residues. CDR1 is LGHNT, CDR2 FRNRAP, per germline. The J segment lost 2 bases and the V segment lost 4 bases, leaving 3 bases of the junction unmatched. CDR3 DNA: TGTGCTAGTGGTTACCTAGCGGGGACCTACAATGAGCAGTTCTTC. Encoded protein: CASGYLAGTYNEQFF.

V and J are TRBV29-1 and TRBJ1-1; D gene uncertain. The ends were cut back, 4 bases at V and 7 bases at J, with 16 bases in the middle. Germline V CDR1 and CDR2: SQVTM, ANQGSEA. The CDR3 runs to 13 residues. The CDR3 nucleotides are TGCAGCGTTGTCTCCAGGACTGCCAATGAAGCTTTCTTT. The encoded protein is CSVVSRTANEAFF.

The chain recombines TRBV7-9 with TRBJ1-2; D unclear. The germline V gene encodes CDR1 SEHNR and CDR2 FQNEAQ (reference sequence). The V end lost 1 base, the J end lost 5 bases, and 26 bases lay between the germline ends. The CDR3 length is 19 residues. The CDR3 protein is CASSLGESNSYWDLYGYTF. The CDR3 nucleotides read TGTGCCAGCAGCTTAGGGGAGTCTAACTCCTACTGGGATCTATATGGCTACACCTTC. The variable domain in full, with the rest retrieved from reference TRBV7-9 and TRBJ1-2, is DTGVSQNPRHKITKRGQNVTFRCDPISEHNRLYWYRQTLGQGPEFLTYFQNEAQLEKSRLLSDRFSAERPKGSFSTLEIQRTEQGDSAMYLCASSLGESNSYWDLYGYTFGSGTRLTVV.

This clone was recorded only once. The chain has TRBV7-3 and TRBJ1-2, with D possibly TRBD1 on 5 matching bases. V lost 0 bases and J 6 bases, leaving 20 bases between the germline ends. The CDR3 contains 17 residues. The germline CDR1 and CDR2 sequences are SGHTA and FQGTGA. The CDR3 region is CASSLTQGQGVGNGYTF. The CDR3 coding sequence is TGTGCCAGCAGCTTAACGCAAGGGCAGGGTGTAGGAAATGGCTACACCTTC. The complete variable domain, with remaining parts taken from reference TRBV7-3 and TRBJ1-2, reads GAGVSQTPSNKVTEKGKYVELRCDPISGHTALYWYRQSLGQGPEFLIYFQGTGAADDSGLPNDRFFAVRPEGSVSTLKIQRTERGDSAVYLCASSLTQGQGVGNGYTFGSGTRLTVV.

The chain uses TRBV6-5 and TRBJ2-7, with D perhaps given as TRBD1 or TRBD2 (5 bases each). CDR1 is MNHEY and CDR2 is SVGAGI in the germline V gene. CDR3 size: 13 residues. V lost 2 bases to trimming and J lost 7 bases, with 12 bases between them. In nucleotides, the CDR3 is TGTGCCAGCAGTTACGAAGGGACCCGGGAGCAGTACTTC. Protein product: CASSYEGTREQYF.

The chain links TRBV7-3 to TRBJ2-1, with D possibly matching TRBD1 (6 bases). CDR3 length: 15 residues. CDR1 and CDR2 (germline): SGHTA, FQGTGA. Trimming removed 6 bases from V and 8 bases from J, with 20 bases in between. CDR3: CASSTRGSGSDEQFF. The CDR3 coding sequence is TGTGCCAGCAGTACCAGGGGCTCGGGATCGGATGAGCAGTTCTTC. The full variable domain, completed using reference TRBV7-3 and TRBJ2-1, is GAGVSQTPSNKVTEKGKYVELRCDPISGHTALYWYRQSLGQGPEFLIYFQGTGAADDSGLPNDRFFAVRPEGSVSTLKIQRTERGDSAVYLCASSTRGSGSDEQFFGPGTRLTVL.

This sequence joins TRBV5-6 and TRBJ1-2; possible D gene TRBD1, 5 bases. The CDR3 is 15 residues long. The germline V gene has CDR1 SGHDT and CDR2 YYEEEE. The V gene lost 5 bases and the J gene lost 2 bases, with 16 bases spanning the gap. CDR3 in amino acids: CASSLGSSGNYGYTF. The CDR3 nucleotides are TGTGCCAGCAGTCTAGGTTCGTCAGGGAACTATGGCTACACCTTC.

The rearrangement links TRBV11-2 to TRBJ1-1; no firm D call. Between the trimmed V and J ends, which lost 1 base and 2 bases, there was a span of 5 bases. The germline CDR1 and CDR2 sequences are SGHAT and FQNNGV. This CDR3 spans 13 amino acids. In DNA form, the CDR3 reads TGTGCCAGCAGCTTAGTCCGAAACACTGAAGCTTTCTTT. Protein: CASSLVRNTEAFF.

The chain carries TRBV6-6 and TRBJ2-1, with D possibly being TRBD1 (5 bases). Trimming removed 5 bases at V and 6 bases at J, with 20 bases between. Germline CDR1 MNHNY, CDR2 SVGAGI (reference sequence). The length of the CDR3 is 16 residues. The CDR3 region is CASSPLGPGYPNEQFF. The DNA of the CDR3 is TGTGCCAGCAGTCCGCTGGGGCCCGGGTACCCCAATGAGCAGTTCTTC.

This chain joins TRBV6-5 and TRBJ2-1; D is uncertain. Deletions cut 5 bases from V and 10 bases from J, with 9 bases between. Germline V gene data show CDR1 as MNHEY and CDR2 as SVGAGI. CDR3 length equals 11 residues. CDR3 region: CASSEVEEQFF. CDR3 coding DNA: TGTGCCAGCAGTGAGGTGGAAGAGCAGTTCTTC.

The chain combines TRBV11-3 with TRBJ2-2; 9 bases match TRBD1. Losses at the gene ends were 3 bases for V and 6 bases for J; bases not matched to a gene: 5. This CDR3 contains 15 residues. Germline V gene lookup returns CDR1 SGHNT and CDR2 YENEEA. CDR3 DNA sequence: TGTGCCAGCAGCTTGGGACAGGGCAACTCCGGGGAGCTGTTTTTT. This sequence encodes CASSLGQGNSGELFF.

This chain links TRBV15 with TRBJ1-6, with TRBD1 identical over 7 bases. With 0 bases clipped from V and 10 bases from J, the junction kept 12 bases outside the gene matches. The CDR3 sequence is 17 residues long. Germline V gene data show CDR1 as LNHNV and CDR2 as YYDKDF (reference sequence). DNA for the CDR3: TGTGCCACCAGCAGAGATTCCCGAGGGGGCTGGGGATCACCCCTCCACTTT. It codes for CATSRDSRGGWGSPLHF.

The rearrangement joins TRBV7-9 to TRBJ1-4; tentatively, D is TRBD1 (6 bases). Per germline, CDR1 SEHNR and CDR2 FQNEAQ (reference sequence). With 2 bases removed from V and 8 bases from J, the gap between germline ends came to 18 bases. This CDR3 spans 16 amino acids. In DNA, the CDR3 is TGTGCCAGCAGCTTAACTGGACAGCTGCGAGAGGAAAAACTGTTTTTT. Translation: CASSLTGQLREEKLFF.

The gene calls are TRBV7-9 and TRBJ2-7; 8 bases are shared with TRBD1. The CDR3 consists of 13 residues. The V gene end was trimmed by 4 bases and the J gene end by 4 bases; junction bases not matched to a gene: 3. Germline lookup yields CDR1 SEHNR and CDR2 FQNEAQ (reference sequence). Here the CDR3 reads CASSSDRVYEQYF. The CDR3 region has the DNA TGTGCCAGCAGCTCGGACAGGGTATACGAGCAGTACTTC.